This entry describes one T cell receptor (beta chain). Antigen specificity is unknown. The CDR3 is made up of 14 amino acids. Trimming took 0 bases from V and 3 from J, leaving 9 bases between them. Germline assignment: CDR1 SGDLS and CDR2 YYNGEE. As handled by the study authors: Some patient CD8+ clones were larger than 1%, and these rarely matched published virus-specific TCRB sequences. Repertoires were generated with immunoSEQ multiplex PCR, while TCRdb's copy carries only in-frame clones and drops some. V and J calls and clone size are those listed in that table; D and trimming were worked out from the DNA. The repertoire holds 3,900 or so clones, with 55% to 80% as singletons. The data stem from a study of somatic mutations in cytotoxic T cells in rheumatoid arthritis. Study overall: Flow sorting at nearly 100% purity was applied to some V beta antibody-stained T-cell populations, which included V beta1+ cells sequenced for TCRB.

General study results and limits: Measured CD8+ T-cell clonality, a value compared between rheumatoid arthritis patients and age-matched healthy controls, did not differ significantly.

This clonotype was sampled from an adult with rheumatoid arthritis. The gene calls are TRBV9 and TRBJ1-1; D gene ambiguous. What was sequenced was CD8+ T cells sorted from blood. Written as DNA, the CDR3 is TGTGCCAGCAGCGTAGCCGACCGTTACACTGAAGCTTTCTTT. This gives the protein CASSVADRYTEAFF.